This entry lists 20 T cell receptor beta chains sequenced from one sample in a study of response to subunit inactivated influenza vaccine. One entry per CDR3 protein results from TCRdb running MiXCR on the RT-PCR reads. The sample contains under 850,000 distinct CDR3 sequences, approximately 18% of which appear only once. The sequenced sample was PBMCs from blood, obtained 5 to 6 days after vaccination. Receptors originate from a man in his fifties who received an inactivated influenza vaccine.

The chain couples TRBV20-1 to TRBJ2-5; D is perhaps TRBD1 or TRBD2 (6 bases each). This CDR3 region has 13 residues. Germline values: CDR1 DFQATT, CDR2 SNEGSKA (reference sequence). V gave up 3 bases and J gave up 6 bases, with 14 bases separating them. This chain's CDR3 is CSASSGGLKTQYF. The CDR3 nucleotides are TGCAGTGCTAGTTCTGGGGGGCTGAAGACCCAGTACTTC.

The genes are TRBV20-1 and TRBJ2-7; 12 nucleotides match TRBD2. V shed 4 bases, J shed 0 bases, and the junction held 10 bases outside the gene matches. CDR3 length: 17 amino acids. In germline, CDR1 is DFQATT, CDR2 SNEGSKA (reference sequence). The CDR3 spells CSATTPGTSGSSYEQYF. CDR3 in DNA: TGCAGTGCTACCACCCCCGGGACTAGCGGGTCCTCCTACGAGCAGTACTTC.

This clonotype was counted at least ten times. The chain joins TRBV6-2 or TRBV6-3 to TRBJ1-1; the D is unclear. Germline V lookup: CDR1 MNHEY, CDR2 SVGEGT. CDR3 length equals 15 residues. V lost 7 bases and J 3 bases, leaving 18 bases between the germline ends. In DNA, the CDR3 is TGTGCCAGCACCCGTTGGAGGATTGGGGACACTGAAGCTTTCTTT. Translated: CASTRWRIGDTEAFF.

CDR3 loop: CSARDQKSGIGTGELFF. The CDR3 DNA follows: TGCAGTGCTAGAGATCAGAAATCGGGAATTGGCACCGGGGAGCTGTTTTTT. This rearrangement joins TRBV20-1 to TRBJ2-2, with TRBD2 as a possible D gene (5 bases). V was cut by 0 bases and J by 4 bases, with 18 bases left in between. Germline V lookup: CDR1 DFQATT, CDR2 SNEGSKA (reference sequence). The CDR3 extends over 17 amino acids.

To note about this clonotype: A much larger clone differs by one base, so this may be a read error. This chain connects TRBV10-3 to TRBJ2-1, with a tentative D call TRBD2 (6 bases). The CDR3 covers 15 residues. CDR1 ENHRY and CDR2 SYGVKD come from the germline V gene. This CDR3 reads CAISVEGTFRNGQFF. CDR3 nucleotides: TGTGCCATCAGTGTGGAAGGGACTTTTAGAAATGGGCAGTTCTTC.

This clonotype has just a few counts. The rearrangement links TRBV20-1 to TRBJ2-7, with 7 nucleotides matching TRBD2. The ends lost 3 bases at V and 10 bases at J; junction bases unmatched: 15. This CDR3 has 14 residues. Germline assignment: CDR1 DFQATT and CDR2 SNEGSKA (reference sequence). The CDR3 reads CSARERMPGGKQYF. CDR3 DNA sequence: TGCAGTGCTAGGGAAAGGATGCCGGGGGGAAAACAGTACTTC.

This clonotype has a handful of counts. This chain uses TRBV12-3 or TRBV12-4 with TRBJ2-7, with 8 bases that match TRBD1. Trimming cost V 5 bases and J 0 bases; bases outside gene matches: 6. CDR3 length: 15 residues. Written as DNA, the CDR3 is TGTGCCAGCAGTACACAGGGGGGAAACTCCTACGAGCAGTACTTC. Residues: CASSTQGGNSYEQYF.

The rearrangement uses TRBV28 and TRBJ2-1, with 10 bases fitting TRBD2. V shed 6 bases, J shed 0 bases, and the junction held 5 bases outside the gene matches. The germline gives CDR1 MDHEN, CDR2 SYDVKM. There are 16 residues in the CDR3. The CDR3 region is CASRGAGGPSYNEQFF. In DNA form, the CDR3 reads TGTGCCAGCAGGGGAGCGGGAGGGCCCTCCTACAATGAGCAGTTCTTC.

The chain combines TRBV12-3 or TRBV12-4 with TRBJ2-1; 7 bases line up with TRBD1. The CDR3 has 13 amino acids. V dropped 5 bases and J dropped 7; count of bases not matched to a gene: 5. This CDR3 reads CASSRDSQNEQFF. CDR3 coding DNA: TGTGCCAGCAGTCGGGACAGCCAAAATGAGCAGTTCTTC.

This clonotype was seen a handful of times. The rearrangement joins TRBV12-3 or TRBV12-4 to TRBJ1-2; D is ambiguous. This CDR3 is built from 14 residues. V lost 3 bases, J lost 3 bases, and 11 bases lay in between. The CDR3, as DNA: TGTGCCAGCAGTTTGACGGACCGGTACTATGGCTACACCTTC. This codes for CASSLTDRYYGYTF.

This clonotype has a handful of counts. This rearrangement joins TRBV5-6 to TRBJ1-2; 8 nucleotides line up with TRBD1. V shed 2 bases, J shed 4 bases, and the junction held 4 bases outside the gene matches. The CDR3 loop spans 14 amino acids. The V gene's germline CDR1 is SGHDT and CDR2 YYEEEE. In DNA, the CDR3 is TGTGCCAGCAGCTTTGCAGGGGGCGCCTATGGCTACACCTTC. As protein: CASSFAGGAYGYTF.

The chain carries TRBV28 and TRBJ1-4, with a weak D call TRBD1 (5 bases). The CDR3 is 15 residues long. V dropped 1 base and J dropped 0 bases, with 6 bases sitting between them. Germline V gives CDR1 MDHEN, CDR2 SYDVKM. CDR3 sequence (DNA): TGTGCCAGCAGTTTATCGACAGCAACTAATGAAAAACTGTTTTTT. As protein: CASSLSTATNEKLFF. Full variable domain (outside the CDR3, taken from reference TRBV28 and TRBJ1-4): DVKVTQSSRYLVKRTGEKVFLECVQDMDHENMFWYRQDPGLGLRLIYFSYDVKMKEKGDIPEGYSVSREKKERFSLILESASTNQTSMYLCASSLSTATNEKLFFGSGTQLSVL.

A few counts support this clonotype. This chain uses TRBV12-3 or TRBV12-4 with TRBJ1-2; no definite D call. This CDR3 is 14 amino acids long. V lost 2 bases and J lost 4, with 11 bases in between. The CDR3 sequence is CASSLSAQFYGYTF. In DNA form, the CDR3 reads TGTGCCAGCAGTTTAAGCGCCCAATTCTATGGCTACACCTTC.

This clonotype has more than one count but fewer than ten. This CDR3 reads CSAHRGMDGYTF. The DNA for the CDR3 is TGCAGTGCGCACAGGGGGATGGATGGCTACACCTTC. The chain joins TRBV20-1 to TRBJ1-2, with TRBD1 matching over 8 bases. The CDR3 is 12 amino acids. With V trimmed by 6 bases and J by 6 bases, 6 bases remained unmatched. The germline gives CDR1 DFQATT, CDR2 SNEGSKA (reference sequence).

The genes are TRBV15 and TRBJ2-1, with D perhaps matching TRBD1 (5 bases). Germline CDR1 reads LNHNV; CDR2 reads YYDKDF (reference sequence). The V and J ends lost 2 bases and 10 bases respectively, with 12 bases between them. The CDR3 totals 13 residues. In DNA form, the CDR3 reads TGTGCCACCAGCAGACTAACAGGAACCGAGCAGTTCTTC. It codes for CATSRLTGTEQFF.

The rearrangement uses TRBV7-2 and TRBJ2-5; 7 nucleotides match TRBD1. Germline V gives CDR1 SGHTA, CDR2 FQGNSA. The CDR3 length is 15 residues. V gave up 5 bases and J gave up 2 bases; unmatched junction bases: 8. The chain's CDR3 is CASSRGDSHQETQYF. The CDR3 DNA sequence: TGTGCCAGCAGCCGAGGGGACAGCCATCAAGAGACCCAGTACTTC.

The V call is TRBV7-9, the J call TRBJ1-2; D is unresolved. Per the germline V gene, CDR1 is SEHNR and CDR2 is FQNEAQ (reference sequence). The CDR3 is 15 amino acids. V lost 5 bases and J 4 bases, leaving 17 bases between the germline ends. CDR3 in amino acids: CASSPLASLLYGYTF. The CDR3 nucleotides read TGTGCCAGCAGCCCTCTGGCCAGTTTACTCTATGGCTACACCTTC.

This clonotype was seen more than once but under ten times. The chain couples TRBV20-1 to TRBJ1-6; D remains unclear. Germline CDR1 DFQATT, CDR2 SNEGSKA (reference sequence). V lost 6 bases, J lost 6 bases, and 12 bases lay in between. The CDR3 sequence is 13 residues long. CDR3 bases: TGCAGTGCGAGTCTGGGGAGTAATTCACCCCTCCACTTT. Translating gives CSASLGSNSPLHF.

This clonotype was observed a few times. V usage is TRBV28 and J usage is TRBJ1-1; 9 bases align to TRBD1. CDR3 size: 13 residues. Germline loops: CDR1 MDHEN, CDR2 SYDVKM. V was clipped by 6 bases and J by 4 bases; unmatched bases: 3. In DNA, the CDR3 is TGTGCCAGCAGGCGGGACAGGGTCACTGAAGCTTTCTTT. Translating gives CASRRDRVTEAFF. The full variable domain, rest sourced from reference TRBV28 and TRBJ1-1, is DVKVTQSSRYLVKRTGEKVFLECVQDMDHENMFWYRQDPGLGLRLIYFSYDVKMKEKGDIPEGYSVSREKKERFSLILESASTNQTSMYLCASRRDRVTEAFFGQGTRLTVV.

In its sample, this clonotype was seen a few times. The V and J genes are TRBV12-3 or TRBV12-4 and TRBJ2-2; 10 nucleotides line up with TRBD1. Trimming took 0 bases from V and 5 from J; bases not matched to a gene: 0. The CDR3 runs 15 residues. CDR3 sequence reads: CASSLAGQGTGELFF. The CDR3, as DNA: TGTGCCAGCAGTTTAGCGGGACAGGGGACCGGGGAGCTGTTTTTT.